Each of the 13 T cell receptor beta chains below was sequenced from the same sample in a study of blood T cells in healthy people across ages. The second PCR ran roughly 6 to 11 cycles with a sample-barcoded 5' primer and J-beta primers. TCRdb called the 5' RACE reads again in MiXCR, with one record for every CDR3 protein. The sample consists of roughly 1.6 million distinct CDR3 sequences, about 32% of them appearing once. The sample taken for sequencing was blood. These receptors originate from a woman younger than 45 in good health.

This clonotype has only a few counts. V usage is TRBV19 and J usage is TRBJ2-7; 11 bases match TRBD1. CDR1 LNHDA and CDR2 SQIVND come from the germline V gene (reference sequence). This CDR3 comprises 15 residues. V was pared by 4 bases and J by 0 bases, with 2 bases of the junction left unmatched. CDR3 loop: CASSKDRGLSYEQYF. Written as DNA, the CDR3 is TGTGCCAGTAGTAAGGACAGGGGGCTCTCCTACGAGCAGTACTTC.

The chain combines TRBV3-1 with TRBJ2-2; D is uncertain. The CDR3 sequence is 14 residues long. Germline loops: CDR1 LGHDT, CDR2 YNNKEL (reference sequence). The V end lost 2 bases, the J end lost 6 bases, and 10 bases lay between the germline ends. DNA for the CDR3: TGTGCCAGCAGCCAATCCCCGTGGGCCGGGGAGCTGTTTTTT. This translates into CASSQSPWAGELFF. The variable domain in full, completed from reference TRBV3-1 and TRBJ2-2, reads DTAVSQTPKYLVTQMGNDKSIKCEQNLGHDTMYWYKQDSKKFLKIMFSYNNKELIINETVPNRFSPKSPDKAHLNLHINSLELGDSAVYFCASSQSPWAGELFFGEGSRLTVL.

CDR3 residues: CASGWNRYNEQFF. Written as DNA, the CDR3 is TGTGCCAGCGGCTGGAACAGGTACAATGAGCAGTTCTTC. The rearrangement links TRBV6-5 to TRBJ2-1, with D possibly matching TRBD1 (5 bases). The CDR3 is made up of 13 amino acids. CDR1 and CDR2 from the germline V gene are MNHEY and SVGAGI. The V gene lost 8 bases and the J gene lost 4 bases, with 12 bases spanning the gap.

This clonotype turned up a few times. The chain has TRBV28 and TRBJ2-1; D perhaps matches TRBD1 (6 bases). V was shortened by 5 bases and J by 3 bases, with 17 bases between the two germline ends. The V gene's germline CDR1 is MDHEN and CDR2 SYDVKM. CDR3 length: 16 amino acids. In DNA form, the CDR3 reads TGTGCCAGCAGTGGCCCAAGGGGGAGAGGCTACAATGAGCAGTTCTTC. This encodes CASSGPRGRGYNEQFF.

The rearrangement links TRBV29-1 to TRBJ2-1; TRBD1 matches 9 bases. Per germline, CDR1 SQVTM and CDR2 ANQGSEA. J was trimmed by 13 bases and V by 6 bases; bases with no gene match: 13. CDR3 length equals 13 residues. The CDR3 loop reads CSVSDRGGLGQFF. In DNA form, the CDR3 reads TGCAGCGTGTCGGACAGGGGAGGCCTTGGTCAGTTCTTC.

The chain combines TRBV14 with TRBJ1-2; D is undetermined. This CDR3 spans 14 amino acids. The germline gives CDR1 SGHDN, CDR2 FVKESK. The V end was cut by 2 bases, the J end by 3 bases, with 10 bases between. CDR3 DNA: TGTGCCAGCAGCCAAAAGAGTTGGGACTATGGCTACACCTTC. Amino acids: CASSQKSWDYGYTF.

This clonotype was observed a handful of times. This chain uses TRBV6-6 with TRBJ2-5, with 8 bases matching TRBD2. The J call may be wrong; the DNA end is better matched by TRBJ2-7. The germline V gene has CDR1 MNHNY and CDR2 SVGAGI (reference sequence). This CDR3 is 16 amino acids long. The CDR3 region is CASSYLGEAGVDEQYF. As DNA, the CDR3 is TGTGCCAGCAGTTACCTCGGGGAAGCGGGAGTAGACGAGCAGTACTTC.

The rearrangement links TRBV11-2 to TRBJ1-1, with 7 bases that match TRBD1. CDR3 length equals 15 residues. Germline CDR1 and CDR2: SGHAT and FQNNGV. The ends lost 4 bases at V and 5 bases at J; junction bases unmatched: 10. CDR3: CASSSQQGRMTEAFF. The CDR3 DNA reads as TGTGCCAGCAGCTCCCAACAGGGGAGAATGACTGAAGCTTTCTTT.

This chain uses TRBV3-1 with TRBJ2-7; TRBD2 agrees at 10 bases. From germline, CDR1 is LGHDT and CDR2 YNNKEL (reference sequence). The CDR3 consists of 15 residues. Germline trimming cut 3 bases from V and 7 bases from J; bases unmatched to any gene: 9. The chain's CDR3 is CASSQDTAGGLEQYF. The CDR3 region has the DNA TGTGCCAGCAGCCAGGATACAGCGGGGGGGCTTGAGCAGTACTTC.

This clonotype was recorded a few times. The chain recombines TRBV14 with TRBJ2-1; 7 bases map to TRBD2. The CDR3 has 14 residues. The V gene's germline CDR1 is SGHDN and CDR2 FVKESK. Unmatched junction bases numbered 8, after V lost 4 bases and J lost 8 bases. CDR3 coding DNA: TGTGCCAGCAGCCGTGGAGCGGGGAGCCATGAGCAGTTCTTC. This gives the protein CASSRGAGSHEQFF.

This chain joins TRBV18 and TRBJ2-1; 7 bases map to TRBD2. The CDR3 runs to 16 residues. V trimming: 1 base; J trimming: 8 bases; junction bases outside the gene matches: 11. Germline V gene data show CDR1 as KGHSH and CDR2 as LQKENI. CDR3 protein: CASSPRGSGGLYEQFF. CDR3 nucleotide sequence: TGTGCCAGCTCACCACGTGGTTCGGGAGGCCTATATGAGCAGTTCTTC.

The V and J genes are TRBV30 and TRBJ2-7; D uncertain. CDR1 is GTSNPN, CDR2 SVGIG, per germline (reference sequence). The ends were cut back, 0 bases at V and 3 bases at J, with 12 bases in the middle. There are 14 residues in the CDR3. The CDR3 DNA sequence: TGTGCCTGGAGTGTACGGAGCAAAAACTACGAGCAGTACTTC. Its protein is CAWSVRSKNYEQYF. Full variable domain (rest looked up from reference TRBV30 and TRBJ2-7): SQTIHQWPATLVQPVGSPLSLECTVEGTSNPNLYWYRQAAGRGLQLLFYSVGIGQISSEVPQNLSASRPQDRQFILSSKKLLLSDSGFYLCAWSVRSKNYEQYFGPGTRLTVT.

This clonotype was picked up a small number of times. The V gene is TRBV28, the J gene TRBJ2-3; possibly TRBD2 for D (6 bases). V was cut by 5 bases and J by 1 base, with 13 bases left in between. Germline V lookup: CDR1 MDHEN, CDR2 SYDVKM. CDR3 length: 15 residues. The CDR3 reads CASSPGTQGTDTQYF. CDR3 DNA: TGTGCCAGCAGTCCCGGGACTCAGGGCACAGATACGCAGTATTTT.